What follows are 30 T cell receptor beta chains derived from one specimen sequenced in a study of identical twins. TCRdb reanalysed the 5' RACE reads using MiXCR and keeps one entry per CDR3 protein. The sample gives about 450,000 distinct CDR3 sequences, less than 20% of which show up once; roughly an eighth is in the top ten. Sequenced sample: naive T cells sorted from blood. The source is a man aged 50 to 59 in good health.

The V gene is TRBV10-1, the J gene TRBJ2-1, with a possible D match to TRBD1 (5 bases). In germline, CDR1 is WNHNN, CDR2 SYGVQD (reference sequence). V lost 8 bases, J lost 7 bases, and 18 bases lay in between. The length of the CDR3 is 14 residues. CDR3 residues: CASGQDMYRNEQFF. The CDR3 nucleotides read TGCGCCAGCGGTCAAGATATGTACAGGAATGAGCAGTTCTTC.

This clonotype has only a few counts. The V call is TRBV4-1, the J call TRBJ2-1; possible D gene TRBD2, 6 bases. Germline CDR1 reads MGHRA; CDR2 reads YSYEKL. Trimming removed 4 bases at V and 4 bases at J, with 17 bases between. The CDR3 has 16 amino acids. The CDR3 DNA reads TGCGCCAGCAGCCGACTGGGACTCCCCGGGTACAATGAGCAGTTCTTC. Translated, it gives CASSRLGLPGYNEQFF.

This clonotype appeared many times. The genes are TRBV5-1 and TRBJ2-7, with 7 bases fitting TRBD1. Losses at the gene ends were 4 bases for V and 6 bases for J; bases not matched to a gene: 4. Per the germline V gene, CDR1 is SGHRS and CDR2 is YFSETQ. The CDR3 runs to 12 residues. The CDR3: CASSVTGVEQYF. CDR3 DNA sequence: TGCGCCAGCAGCGTAACAGGGGTCGAGCAGTACTTC. Based on the CDR3 plus reference TRBV5-1 and TRBJ2-7, the full variable domain is KAGVTQTPRYLIKTRGQQVTLSCSPISGHRSVSWYQQTPGQGLQFLFEYFSETQRNKGNFPGRFSGRQFSNSRSEMNVSTLELGDSALYLCASSVTGVEQYFGPGTRLTVT.

This clonotype appeared many times. The rearrangement joins TRBV5-1 to TRBJ2-1; D might be TRBD1 (6 bases). The CDR3 has 16 residues. Deletions cut 3 bases from V and 5 bases from J, with 18 bases between. Per the germline V gene, CDR1 is SGHRS and CDR2 is YFSETQ. In nucleotides, the CDR3 is TGCGCCAGCAGCTCAATCAGGGGCGCGCGAGACAATGAGCAGTTCTTC. Translating it yields CASSSIRGARDNEQFF.

J is TRBJ2-7 and V is TRBV10-3; D possibly matches TRBD1 or TRBD2 (5 bases each). V was cut by 4 bases and J by 5 bases, with 18 bases left in between. The CDR3 totals 15 residues. Per germline, CDR1 ENHRY and CDR2 SYGVKD. For the CDR3, the DNA is TGTGCCATCAGTGTGGAGACAGCGGATATGAACGAGCAGTACTTC. Its protein is CAISVETADMNEQYF.

V gene TRBV19 combines with J gene TRBJ2-3; 10 nucleotides match TRBD2. This CDR3 is 17 amino acids long. From germline, CDR1 is LNHDA and CDR2 SQIVND (reference sequence). The V and J ends lost 5 bases and 2 bases, in that order; junction bases with no gene match: 10. Here the CDR3 DNA reads TGTGCCAGTAGTCTGGCTAGCGGGGGATTCTACACAGATACGCAGTATTTT. Its translation is CASSLASGGFYTDTQYF. Full variable domain (rest looked up from reference TRBV19 and TRBJ2-3): DGGITQSPKYLFRKEGQNVTLSCEQNLNHDAMYWYRQDPGQGLRLIYYSQIVNDFQKGDIAEGYSVSREKKESFPLTVTSAQKNPTAFYLCASSLASGGFYTDTQYFGPGTRLTVL.

This clonotype was seen repeatedly, ten times or more. The V gene is TRBV7-8, the J gene TRBJ2-3, with 10 bases matching TRBD2. Germline CDR1 SGHVS, CDR2 FQNEAQ. V dropped 5 bases and J dropped 3; count of bases not matched to a gene: 8. The CDR3 length is 16 residues. As DNA, the CDR3 is TGTGCCAGCAGCCAGTGGGCTAGCGGGAGTACAGATACGCAGTATTTT. This sequence encodes CASSQWASGSTDTQYF.

This clonotype was observed a few times. The V gene is TRBV6-1, the J gene TRBJ2-3; 7 bases are a match to TRBD2. Germline V gene sequence: CDR1 MNHNS, CDR2 SASEGT. The CDR3 totals 21 residues. V was pared by 2 bases and J by 4 bases, with 24 bases of the junction left unmatched. The CDR3 DNA sequence: TGTGCCAGCAGTGAACGACCACAGGTGGGACTAACCCTTGGTAGCGCAGATACGCAGTATTTT. Its protein product is CASSERPQVGLTLGSADTQYF.

V is TRBV4-2 and J is TRBJ2-2; 10 nucleotides agree with TRBD2. With V trimmed by 1 base and J by 8 bases, 7 bases remained unmatched. The CDR3 contains 16 residues. CDR1 LGHNA and CDR2 YNFKEQ come from the germline V gene. The CDR3 nucleotides read TGTGCCAGCAGCCAAGTGGCTAGCGGGGGAACTGGGGAGCTGTTTTTT. Its protein product is CASSQVASGGTGELFF.

This clonotype was seen only a few times. The rearrangement links TRBV10-3 to TRBJ1-1, with 9 bases lining up with TRBD1. Unmatched junction bases numbered 3, after V lost 2 bases and J lost 2 bases. The CDR3 spans 15 residues. Germline-derived CDR1 and CDR2 are ENHRY and SYGVKD. The chain's CDR3 is CAISERGQGNTEAFF. Here the CDR3 DNA reads TGTGCCATCAGTGAGAGGGGACAGGGAAACACTGAAGCTTTCTTT.

This clonotype occurred many times. This chain connects TRBV29-1 to TRBJ2-7, with 11 positions matching TRBD2. Unmatched junction bases numbered 5, after V lost 8 bases and J lost 2 bases. The CDR3 covers 13 residues. Germline CDR1 and CDR2: SQVTM and ANQGSEA. The CDR3 loop reads CSILAGGTYEQYF. The CDR3 DNA sequence: TGCAGCATATTAGCGGGAGGGACCTACGAGCAGTACTTC.

The table lists this clonotype with a few counts. The chain couples TRBV5-1 to TRBJ2-1; D uncertain. CDR1 and CDR2 (germline): SGHRS, YFSETQ. V was clipped by 0 bases and J by 1 base, with 5 bases between them. This CDR3 is built from 14 residues. CDR3 DNA sequence: TGCGCCAGCAGCTTGGAGCAGTCCTACAATGAGCAGTTCTTC. Translating it yields CASSLEQSYNEQFF.

The chain couples TRBV19 to TRBJ2-7, with TRBD1 identical over 8 bases. Germline CDR1 is LNHDA and CDR2 is SQIVND (reference sequence). The CDR3 covers 13 residues. V lost 7 bases, J lost 7 bases, and 9 bases stayed unmatched. CDR3 in amino acids: CASIGDRPGEQYF. The DNA of the CDR3 is TGTGCCAGTATAGGGGACAGGCCGGGAGAGCAGTACTTC.

In this sample, this clonotype turned up many times. V is TRBV9 and J is TRBJ2-1, with D maybe TRBD2 (5 bases). The CDR3 is made up of 14 amino acids. Trimming left V 0 bases short and J 4 bases short, with 8 bases between. Germline V lookup: CDR1 SGDLS, CDR2 YYNGEE. DNA for the CDR3: TGTGCCAGCAGCGTAGCGGGAACTTACAATGAGCAGTTCTTC. Amino acids: CASSVAGTYNEQFF.

This clonotype was recorded at least ten times. V is TRBV4-3 and J is TRBJ2-2, with D possibly matching TRBD2 (6 bases). The V gene's germline CDR1 is LGHNA and CDR2 YSLEER. This CDR3 contains 14 residues. V shed 0 bases and J shed 6 bases, with 8 bases lying between them. CDR3 DNA: TGCGCCAGCAGCCAAGAGACGGGGGCCGGGGAGCTGTTTTTT. Residues: CASSQETGAGELFF.

This rearrangement joins TRBV28 to TRBJ1-2; 11 bases fit TRBD1. Germline CDR1 MDHEN, CDR2 SYDVKM. This CDR3 contains 14 residues. Unmatched junction bases numbered 4, after V lost 2 bases and J lost 8 bases. DNA for the CDR3: TGTGCCAGCAGTTTAGGACAGGGGGCATTAGGCTACACCTTC. It specifies CASSLGQGALGYTF.

The V and J genes are TRBV11-2 and TRBJ2-1; 8 bases line up with TRBD2. The V gene end was trimmed by 2 bases and the J gene end by 6 bases; junction bases not matched to a gene: 6. There are 15 residues in the CDR3. Germline V gives CDR1 SGHAT, CDR2 FQNNGV. CDR3 sequence: CASSLTGTSINEQFF. The CDR3 region has the DNA TGTGCCAGCAGCTTAACCGGGACTAGTATCAATGAGCAGTTCTTC.

V gene TRBV30 combines with J gene TRBJ2-7, with 9 bases matching TRBD1. The germline V gene encodes CDR1 GTSNPN and CDR2 SVGIG (reference sequence). Trimming cost V 7 bases and J 3 bases; bases outside gene matches: 13. The CDR3 runs 15 residues. The CDR3 reads CASTTGTGTFYEQYF. In nucleotides, the CDR3 is TGTGCCTCCACAACCGGGACAGGGACCTTCTACGAGCAGTACTTC.

The chain links TRBV9 to TRBJ1-5, with 7 bases aligning to TRBD1. With 0 bases clipped from V and 2 bases from J, the junction kept 5 bases outside the gene matches. This CDR3 region has 16 residues. Germline lookup yields CDR1 SGDLS and CDR2 YYNGEE. The CDR3 sequence: CASSVGPGTGNQPQHF. Here the CDR3 DNA reads TGTGCCAGCAGCGTAGGACCTGGGACAGGCAATCAGCCCCAGCATTTT. Filled out from reference TRBV9 and TRBJ1-5, the complete variable domain reads DSGVTQTPKHLITATGQRVTLRCSPRSGDLSVYWYQQSLDQGLQFLIQYYNGEERAKGNILERFSAQQFPDLHSELNLSSLELGDSALYFCASSVGPGTGNQPQHFGDGTRLSIL.

The J gene is TRBJ2-1, the V gene TRBV5-5; 10 bases are shared with TRBD1. There are 15 residues in the CDR3. Trimming took 1 base from V and 6 from J; bases not matched to a gene: 4. Germline CDR1 and CDR2: SGHKS and YYEKEE (reference sequence). The CDR3 protein is CASSLRGQGGNEQFF. In DNA, the CDR3 is TGTGCCAGCAGCTTGAGAGGACAGGGGGGCAATGAGCAGTTCTTC.

This rearrangement joins TRBV5-1 to TRBJ2-3, with 7 bases identical to TRBD1. CDR1 and CDR2 from the germline V gene are SGHRS and YFSETQ. V trimming: 5 bases; J trimming: 6 bases; junction bases outside the gene matches: 3. The CDR3 totals 12 residues. CDR3 nucleotides: TGCGCCAGCAGGGAGACAGGGGATACGCAGTATTTT. Protein sequence: CASRETGDTQYF.

This chain connects TRBV15 to TRBJ2-7, with D perhaps assigned TRBD1 or TRBD2 (6 bases each). The germline gives CDR1 LNHNV, CDR2 YYDKDF (reference sequence). The V gene lost 3 bases and the J gene lost 2 bases, with 20 bases spanning the gap. The CDR3 consists of 17 residues. Here the CDR3 DNA reads TGTGCCACCAGCAGTGGGGGGCTGGCAGGGGTCCCCTACGAGCAGTACTTC. Protein product: CATSSGGLAGVPYEQYF.

V is TRBV7-2 and J is TRBJ2-7; 10 bases line up with TRBD1. CDR3 length: 15 amino acids. J was trimmed by 1 base and V by 5 bases; bases with no gene match: 5. Germline CDR1 is SGHTA and CDR2 is FQGNSA. The CDR3 coding sequence is TGTGCCAGCAGCGGGCGGGACAGGGGATCCTACGAGCAGTACTTC. This codes for CASSGRDRGSYEQYF.

The J gene is TRBJ2-7, the V gene TRBV28, with D tentatively TRBD1 (6 bases). The CDR3 is 13 residues long. CDR1 is MDHEN and CDR2 is SYDVKM in the germline V gene. V lost 5 bases and J lost 2, with 10 bases in between. The CDR3 DNA is TGTGCCAGCAGTCGGACAGCTCCCTACGAGCAGTACTTC. Protein: CASSRTAPYEQYF.

This chain links TRBV7-9 with TRBJ2-7; no firm D call. This CDR3 spans 15 amino acids. Germline-derived CDR1 and CDR2 are SEHNR and FQNEAQ (reference sequence). The V gene lost 4 bases and the J gene lost 3 bases, with 16 bases spanning the gap. CDR3 in amino acids: CASSSFPGLLYEQYF. The CDR3 DNA is TGTGCCAGCAGCTCATTCCCCGGGCTGCTCTACGAGCAGTACTTC.

The chain employs TRBV7-2 and TRBJ2-2, with D possibly being TRBD2 (6 bases). CDR1 is SGHTA, CDR2 FQGNSA, per germline. Trimming removed 5 bases from V and 8 bases from J, with 15 bases in between. The length of the CDR3 is 14 residues. The CDR3 sequence is CASSGLAEGGELFF. The CDR3 coding sequence is TGTGCCAGCAGCGGCCTTGCGGAGGGAGGGGAGCTGTTTTTT.

This clonotype was counted between two and nine times. The chain uses TRBV11-2 and TRBJ2-7; TRBD2 matches at 9 bases. Germline assignment: CDR1 SGHAT and CDR2 FQNNGV. The V gene end was trimmed by 5 bases and the J gene end by 2 bases; junction bases not matched to a gene: 7. The CDR3 is 15 residues long. The CDR3 region has the DNA TGTGCCAGCAGCGTTAGCGGGGGCCTTACCTACGAGCAGTACTTC. Translated: CASSVSGGLTYEQYF.

There are a few counts of this clonotype. The chain links TRBV15 to TRBJ2-7, with 7 bases lining up with TRBD1. The germline V gene has CDR1 LNHNV and CDR2 YYDKDF (reference sequence). The ends lost 2 bases at V and 3 bases at J; junction bases unmatched: 7. This CDR3 spans 15 amino acids. This CDR3 is CATSRSRDSDYEQYF. CDR3 bases: TGTGCCACCAGCAGATCCAGGGACAGCGACTACGAGCAGTACTTC.

This clonotype was seen only a few times. The chain links TRBV21-1 to TRBJ2-3; the DNA was not used to check the table's D call, TRBD1. TRBV21-1 is marked as a pseudogene. This CDR3 is built from 17 residues. The CDR3 sequence: CASSNDLTGYGTDTQYF. The CDR3, as DNA: TGTGCCAGCAGCAACGACTTAACAGGGTACGGCACAGATACGCAGTATTTT.

The chain uses TRBV20-1 and TRBJ2-5, with a possible D match to TRBD1 (6 bases). The CDR3 has 14 amino acids. Germline V CDR1 and CDR2: DFQATT, SNEGSKA (reference sequence). Trimming shortened V by 6 bases and J by 7 bases, and 21 bases separated the two germline ends. In DNA, the CDR3 is TGCAGTGCCAGGGGCCTCGCCGTCGGTGGGACCCAGTACTTC. It codes for CSARGLAVGGTQYF.